This entry lists 9 T cell receptor beta chains sequenced from one sample in a study of CD8+ T cells in alopecia areata. cDNA reverse transcribed from extracted RNA served as the sequencing template. Sequencing was performed with immunoSEQ multiplex PCR; in TCRdb, only in-frame clones are kept and a portion is missing. Of approximately 180,000 clones listed, around 60% are singletons. Stated treatment: oral pan-JAK inhibitor, 5-10 mg twice daily. The source material was CD4+ T cells sorted from blood, sampled between weeks 47 and 50, from a patient treated with tofacitinib. The receptor source for this set is a human donor with alopecia areata.

This clone was picked up a small number of times. The chain combines TRBV30 with TRBJ2-3; 8 nucleotides align to TRBD2. Germline V gives CDR1 GTSNPN, CDR2 SVGIG (reference sequence). Trimming at V came to 3 bases and at J to 3 bases, leaving 5 bases not matched to a gene. This CDR3 spans 14 amino acids. The CDR3 loop reads CAWRLGGATDTQYF. CDR3 in DNA: TGTGCCTGGAGACTCGGGGGGGCGACAGATACGCAGTATTTT.

In DNA form, the CDR3 reads TGTGCCAGCAGCTTAGCTCTGCAGGCTTTTGAAGCTTTCTTT. This codes for CASSLALQAFEAFF. V gene TRBV7-2 combines with J gene TRBJ1-1, with D unresolved. The CDR3 is made up of 14 amino acids. Looked up from germline, CDR1 is SGHTA and CDR2 is FQGNSA. The V end lost 0 bases, the J end lost 7 bases, and 12 bases lay between the germline ends.

The chain is built from TRBV4-1 and TRBJ1-5, with D hard to call. V was shortened by 5 bases and J by 5 bases, with 13 bases between the two germline ends. This CDR3 has 14 residues. Germline CDR1 reads MGHRA; CDR2 reads YSYEKL. The CDR3 reads CASSAGIFDQPQHF. The CDR3 DNA is TGCGCCAGCAGCGCCGGAATATTTGATCAGCCCCAGCATTTT.

The chain combines TRBV5-1 with TRBJ2-7; no clear D gene. There are 15 residues in the CDR3. The V gene's germline CDR1 is SGHRS and CDR2 YFSETQ. V lost 0 bases to trimming and J lost 3 bases, with 13 bases between them. The CDR3 DNA reads TGCGCCAGCAGCTTGGAGACCAACCTTGTCTACGAGCAGTACTTC. Translated, it gives CASSLETNLVYEQYF.

The chain uses TRBV30 and TRBJ2-3; 8 bases agree with TRBD2. This CDR3 region has 18 residues. The junction had 18 bases not matched to a gene; V was cut back by 3 bases and J by 4 bases. Germline lookup yields CDR1 GTSNPN and CDR2 SVGIG (reference sequence). CDR3 nucleotide sequence: TGTGCCTGGAGGGGACTAGGGGCCCGTGTGTCGCGCCCAGATACGCAGTATTTT. This gives the protein CAWRGLGARVSRPDTQYF.

V usage is TRBV9 and J usage is TRBJ2-1; TRBD2 might be the D (5 bases). Trimming removed 0 bases from V and 9 bases from J, with 10 bases in between. The germline gives CDR1 SGDLS, CDR2 YYNGEE. The CDR3 sequence is 13 residues long. CDR3: CASSVEAGGEQFF. In nucleotides, the CDR3 is TGTGCCAGCAGCGTAGAGGCAGGAGGTGAGCAGTTCTTC.

This sequence joins TRBV7-2 and TRBJ2-2; 9 positions match TRBD1. V trimming: 0 bases; J trimming: 5 bases; junction bases outside the gene matches: 7. There are 17 residues in the CDR3. In germline, CDR1 is SGHTA, CDR2 FQGNSA. The DNA for the CDR3 is TGTGCCAGCAGCTTAGCCGGGACAGGGAGAGGAACCGGGGAGCTGTTTTTT. This encodes CASSLAGTGRGTGELFF.

This clone was seen a handful of times. This CDR3 reads CASSLARVSTDTQYF. Written as DNA, the CDR3 is TGTGCCAGCAGCTTAGCACGGGTGAGCACAGATACGCAGTATTTT. This chain joins TRBV11-3 and TRBJ2-3; D uncertain. Between the trimmed V and J ends, which lost 1 base and 0 bases, there was a span of 8 bases. From germline, CDR1 is SGHNT and CDR2 YENEEA. This CDR3 contains 15 residues. Full variable domain (rest looked up from reference TRBV11-3 and TRBJ2-3): EAGVVQSPRYKIIEKKQPVAFWCNPISGHNTLYWYLQNLGQGPELLIRYENEEAVDDSQLPKDRFSAERLKGVDSTLKIQPAELGDSAVYLCASSLARVSTDTQYFGPGTRLTVL.

The chain employs TRBV19 and TRBJ1-2; tentatively, D is TRBD1 (5 bases). With 10 bases removed from V and 7 bases from J, the gap between germline ends came to 13 bases. The CDR3 length is 11 residues. Per the germline V gene, CDR1 is LNHDA and CDR2 is SQIVND (reference sequence). CDR3 sequence reads: CATGTGSGYTF. DNA for the CDR3: TGTGCCACCGGGACGGGCTCTGGCTACACCTTC. The variable domain in full, with the rest retrieved from reference TRBV19 and TRBJ1-2, is DGGITQSPKYLFRKEGQNVTLSCEQNLNHDAMYWYRQDPGQGLRLIYYSQIVNDFQKGDIAEGYSVSREKKESFPLTVTSAQKNPTAFYLCATGTGSGYTFGSGTRLTVV.